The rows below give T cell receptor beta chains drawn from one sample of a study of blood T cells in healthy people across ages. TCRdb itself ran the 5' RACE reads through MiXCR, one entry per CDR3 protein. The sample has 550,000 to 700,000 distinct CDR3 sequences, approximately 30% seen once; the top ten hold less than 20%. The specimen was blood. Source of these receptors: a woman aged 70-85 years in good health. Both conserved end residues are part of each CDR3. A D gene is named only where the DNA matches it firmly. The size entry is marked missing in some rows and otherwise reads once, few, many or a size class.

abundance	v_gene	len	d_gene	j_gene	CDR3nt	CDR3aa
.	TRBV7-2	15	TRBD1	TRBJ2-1	TGTGCCAGCAGCCCGAACAGGGGACCCTACAATGAGCAGTTCTTC	CASSPNRGPYNEQFF
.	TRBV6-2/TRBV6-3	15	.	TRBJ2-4	TGTGCCAGCAGCCTCCTGGACAGAGATAGTATCATTCAGTACTTC	CASSLLDRDSIIQYF
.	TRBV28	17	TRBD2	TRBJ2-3	TGTGCCAGCAGTCAGGACCAGGAGCGGGAGCTCTTTGATACGCAGTATTTT	CASSQDQERELFDTQYF
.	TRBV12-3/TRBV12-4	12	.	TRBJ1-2	TGTGCCAGCAGTTTTGTATATAGCGGCTACACCTTC	CASSFVYSGYTF
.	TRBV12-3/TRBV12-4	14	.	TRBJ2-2	TGTGCCAGCAGTCCTAGACGGAACACCGGGGAGCTGTTTTTT	CASSPRRNTGELFF
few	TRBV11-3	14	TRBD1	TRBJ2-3	TGTGCCAGCACCAGTCCGACAGGGACAGATACGCAGTATTTT	CASTSPTGTDTQYF
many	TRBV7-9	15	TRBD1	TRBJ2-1	TGTGCCAGCAGAAATCCGGGACAGGGCTTTCCCGAGCAGTTCTTC	CASRNPGQGFPEQFF
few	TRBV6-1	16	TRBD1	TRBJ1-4	TGTGCCAGCAATATCGATCGGGGACAGGGCGAAGAAAAACTGTTTTTT	CASNIDRGQGEEKLFF
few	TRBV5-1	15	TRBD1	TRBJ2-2	TGCGCCAGCAGACCCGGGACAGTAAACACCGGGGAGCTGTTTTTT	CASRPGTVNTGELFF
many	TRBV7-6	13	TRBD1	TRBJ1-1	TGTGCCAGCAGCTTAGCGGCGGGACAGGGGGCTTTCTTT	CASSLAAGQGAFF
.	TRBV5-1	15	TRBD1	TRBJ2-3	TGCGCCAGCAGCTCGAGACAGGGTTCGGGAGATACGCAGTATTTT	CASSSRQGSGDTQYF
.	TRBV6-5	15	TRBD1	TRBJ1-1	TGTGCCAGCAGTTCCAACAGGGGGGGAGACACTGAAGCTTTCTTT	CASSSNRGGDTEAFF
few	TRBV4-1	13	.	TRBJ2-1	TGCGCCAGCAGCCAATCTATAGCTTATGAGCAGTTCTTC	CASSQSIAYEQFF
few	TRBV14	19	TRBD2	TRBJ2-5	TGTGCCAGCAGCCAACGCTTTGGGACTAGCGGGGGGAACCAAGAGACCCAGTACTTC	CASSQRFGTSGGNQETQYF
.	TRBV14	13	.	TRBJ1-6	TGTGCCAGCAGCCTTCCGTCTAATTCACCCCTCCACTTT	CASSLPSNSPLHF
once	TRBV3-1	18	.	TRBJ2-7	TGTGCCAGCAGCTTTCAAACTATAGGGGCAGGTAGGACCTACGAGCAGTACTTC	CASSFQTIGAGRTYEQYF
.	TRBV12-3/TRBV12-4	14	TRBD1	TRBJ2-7	TGTGCCAGCAGTCAGACAGGGGGCATTTACGAGCAGTACTTC	CASSQTGGIYEQYF
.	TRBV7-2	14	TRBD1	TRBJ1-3	TGTGCCAGCAGCTTAGGACAGGGGGCTTACACCATATATTTT	CASSLGQGAYTIYF
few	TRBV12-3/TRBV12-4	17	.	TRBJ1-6	TGTGCCAGCAGTTTAGCGGGTCAGTTCCTGAGGAATTCACCCCTCCACTTT	CASSLAGQFLRNSPLHF
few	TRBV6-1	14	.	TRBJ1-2	TGTGCCAGCAGTGAGTCGGTAGGGAGCTATGGCTACACCTTC	CASSESVGSYGYTF
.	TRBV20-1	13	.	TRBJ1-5	TGCAGTGCTAGCCCCACACCCAATCAGCCCCAGCATTTT	CSASPTPNQPQHF
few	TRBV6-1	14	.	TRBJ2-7	TGTGCCAGCAGTGCCAACCTAGGATCCTACGAGCAGTACTTC	CASSANLGSYEQYF
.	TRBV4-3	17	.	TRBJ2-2	TGCGCCAGCAGCCAACGGTTGGCGGGGCCGAACACCGGGGAGCTGTTTTTT	CASSQRLAGPNTGELFF
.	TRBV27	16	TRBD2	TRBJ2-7	TGTGCCAGCAGTACCCTTAGGACTAGGTTTTTCTACGAGCAGTACTTC	CASSTLRTRFFYEQYF
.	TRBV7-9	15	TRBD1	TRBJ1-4	TGTGCCAGCAGCTCGGACAGGGGAAATAATGAAAAACTGTTTTTT	CASSSDRGNNEKLFF
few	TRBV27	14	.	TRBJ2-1	TGTGCCAGCAGTTTGAGAGGGGCGCAGGATGAGCAGTTCTTC	CASSLRGAQDEQFF
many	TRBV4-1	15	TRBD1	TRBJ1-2	TGCGCCAGCAGCCAAGGGACAGGGGCCGCCTATGGCTACACCTTC	CASSQGTGAAYGYTF
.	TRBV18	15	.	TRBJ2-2	TGTGCCAGCTCACCCTTCGGGGGCAACACCGGGGAGCTGTTTTTT	CASSPFGGNTGELFF
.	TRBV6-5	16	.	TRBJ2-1	TGTGCCAGCAGTTACTCGCAACCAGGCTCCTACAATGAGCAGTTCTTC	CASSYSQPGSYNEQFF
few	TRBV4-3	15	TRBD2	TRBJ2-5	TGCGCCAGCAGCCTAGGACTAGCTTTCCAAGAGACCCAGTACTTC	CASSLGLAFQETQYF
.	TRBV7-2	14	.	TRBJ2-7	TGTGCCAGCTGCCCCGGGACCGGCCCCCGGGAGCAGTACTTC	CASCPGTGPREQYF
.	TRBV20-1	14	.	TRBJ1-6	TGCAGTGCTAGACCAGCGGAGGGGGTATCACCCCTCCACTTT	CSARPAEGVSPLHF
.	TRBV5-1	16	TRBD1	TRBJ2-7	TGCGCCAGCAGCTCCTCATCCGGGACAGGGGCCTACGAGCAGTACTTC	CASSSSSGTGAYEQYF
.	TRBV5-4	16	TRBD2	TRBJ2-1	TGTGCCAGCAGCTTGGCCATTAGCGGGGGGTACAATGAGCAGTTCTTC	CASSLAISGGYNEQFF
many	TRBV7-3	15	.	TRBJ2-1	TGTGCCAGCAGCTTAACTCCGCGGGGTAACAATGAGCAGTTCTTC	CASSLTPRGNNEQFF
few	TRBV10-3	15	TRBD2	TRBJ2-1	TGTGCCATGGCGCGGCGGCGGGGGGTCGTCAACGAGCAGTTCTTC	CAMARRRGVVNEQFF
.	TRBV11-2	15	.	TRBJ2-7	TGTGCCAGCAGCCCAGGACAGTCCATCTCCTACGAGCAGTACTTC	CASSPGQSISYEQYF
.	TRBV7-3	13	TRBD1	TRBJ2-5	TGTGCCAGCAGCGTAGGACAGGGAGGGACCCAGTACTTC	CASSVGQGGTQYF
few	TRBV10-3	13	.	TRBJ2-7	TGTGCCATCAGAAGGGGGGCCGTGGACGAGCAGTACTTC	CAIRRGAVDEQYF
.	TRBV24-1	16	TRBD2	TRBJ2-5	TGTGCCACCAGTGATTTGGGGACTAGCGAGGAAGAGACCCAGTACTTC	CATSDLGTSEEETQYF
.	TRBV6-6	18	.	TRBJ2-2	TGTGCCAGCAGCCGCGCCCTTACCGGGGCGATGGGCACCGGGGAGCTGTTTTTT	CASSRALTGAMGTGELFF
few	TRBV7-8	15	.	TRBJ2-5	TGTGCCAGCAGCTTAGTAAAAAGCGGCCAAGAGACCCAGTACTTC	CASSLVKSGQETQYF
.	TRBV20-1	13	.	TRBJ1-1	TGCAGTGCTGCACAGGATTTGAACACTGAAGCTTTCTTT	CSAAQDLNTEAFF
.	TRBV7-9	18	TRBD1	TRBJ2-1	TGTGCCAGCAGTTTCATAGGGGGACCGGGACAGGGGGACAATGAGCAGTTCTTC	CASSFIGGPGQGDNEQFF
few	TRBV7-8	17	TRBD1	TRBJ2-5	TGTGCCAGCAGCTTGGGGACAGGGGGGTTTTACCAAGAGACCCAGTACTTC	CASSLGTGGFYQETQYF
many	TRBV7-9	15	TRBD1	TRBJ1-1	TGTGCCAGCAGCTTAGCCAGGGGGCTTAACACTGAAGCTTTCTTT	CASSLARGLNTEAFF
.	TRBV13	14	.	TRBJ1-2	TGTGCCAGCAGCTCGGGCCAAAACGTGGGTGGCTACACCTTC	CASSSGQNVGGYTF
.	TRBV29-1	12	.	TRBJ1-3	TGCAGCGTTGACAGCTCTGGAAACACCATATATTTT	CSVDSSGNTIYF
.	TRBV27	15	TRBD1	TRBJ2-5	TGTGCCAGCAGTGCACGCGGGACAGGGTTGGAGACCCAGTACTTC	CASSARGTGLETQYF
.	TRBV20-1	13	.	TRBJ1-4	TGCAGTGCCGAGGGGGAGAAGGAAAGGATTGAGTTTTTT	CSAEGEKERIEFF
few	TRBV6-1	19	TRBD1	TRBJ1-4	TGTGCCAGCAGTCCCAGTCGGCGACAGGGGGCTTCAACTAATGAAAAACTGTTTTTT	CASSPSRRQGASTNEKLFF
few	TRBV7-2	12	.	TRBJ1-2	TGTGCCAGCAGCTCTCAGGGGTTCGGCTACACCTTC	CASSSQGFGYTF
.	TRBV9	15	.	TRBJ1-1	TGTGCCAGCAGCCCAGGACAGTCTTTGAACACTGAAGCTTTCTTT	CASSPGQSLNTEAFF